Below, 20 T cell receptor beta chains from the same sample are listed, as sequenced in a study of blood T cell repertoires in COVID-19. Assay used: immunoSEQ multiplex PCR; TCRdb lists only in-frame clones, some missing. The table shows fewer than 150,000 clones, with 70% to 90% occurring only once. The sample consisted of peripheral blood. The receptor source for this set is a human donor in a cohort sampled during active COVID-19.

The chain is built from TRBV4-1 and TRBJ1-3; perhaps TRBD1 as D (5 bases). Per the germline V gene, CDR1 is MGHRA and CDR2 is YSYEKL. The CDR3 is made up of 14 amino acids. V lost 4 bases to trimming and J lost 4 bases, with 11 bases between them. The CDR3 sequence is CASSRRGGGNTIYF. As DNA, the CDR3 is TGCGCCAGCAGCCGGAGGGGCGGCGGAAACACCATATATTTT.

The V gene is TRBV6-5, the J gene TRBJ2-1, with TRBD2 matching 9 bases. The CDR3 spans 15 residues. The V gene end was trimmed by 6 bases and the J gene end by 4 bases; junction bases not matched to a gene: 7. Germline CDR1 and CDR2: MNHEY and SVGAGI. CDR3 sequence reads: CASSSGRHFYNEQFF. In nucleotides, the CDR3 is TGTGCCAGCAGCAGCGGGAGGCATTTTTACAATGAGCAGTTCTTC.

In its sample, this clone was seen a few times. The J gene is TRBJ2-5, the V gene TRBV5-4, with 9 positions matching TRBD1. Germline values: CDR1 SGHNT, CDR2 YYREEE (reference sequence). With 4 bases clipped from V and 3 bases from J, the junction kept 1 base outside the gene matches. The CDR3 extends over 13 amino acids. CDR3 sequence: CASSRDREETQYF. The DNA for the CDR3 is TGTGCCAGCAGCCGGGACAGGGAAGAGACCCAGTACTTC. Filled out from reference TRBV5-4 and TRBJ2-5, the complete variable domain reads ETGVTQSPTHLIKTRGQQVTLRCSSQSGHNTVSWYQQALGQGPQFIFQYYREEENGRGNFPPRFSGLQFPNYSSELNVNALELDDSALYLCASSRDREETQYFGPGTRLLVL.

The chain carries TRBV6-4 and TRBJ2-1; 10 bases agree with TRBD2. CDR3 size: 15 residues. Germline V gives CDR1 MRHNA, CDR2 SNTAGT. V shed 0 bases and J 9 bases; nucleotides not matched to a gene: 5. CDR3 bases: TGTGCCAGCAGTGACTCTTCTAGCGGGAGCAGTGAGCAGTTCTTC. The encoded protein is CASSDSSSGSSEQFF.

The chain joins TRBV13 to TRBJ1-1, with TRBD1 matching 7 bases. Germline loops: CDR1 PRHDT, CDR2 FYEKMQ (reference sequence). There are 14 residues in the CDR3. With 5 bases clipped from V and 4 bases from J, the junction kept 7 bases outside the gene matches. In DNA, the CDR3 is TGTGCCAGCAGCCGGACAGGCCGATTCACTGAAGCTTTCTTT. Protein: CASSRTGRFTEAFF.

The V call is TRBV27, the J call TRBJ2-7; maybe TRBD2 (6 bases). Germline CDR1 and CDR2: MNHEY and SMNVEV (reference sequence). There are 13 residues in the CDR3. Trimming removed 10 bases at V and 2 bases at J, with 15 bases between. The CDR3 spells CAKLANRTYEQYF. The CDR3 DNA reads as TGTGCCAAACTAGCAAACCGGACCTACGAGCAGTACTTC.

This chain connects TRBV19 to TRBJ2-2, with TRBD1 matching 9 bases. The V gene's germline CDR1 is LNHDA and CDR2 SQIVND (reference sequence). J was trimmed by 5 bases and V by 4 bases; bases with no gene match: 8. This CDR3 has 16 residues. The CDR3 nucleotides are TGTGCCAGTAGTACCCTGACAGGGGGAGGTACCGGGGAGCTGTTTTTT. It yields the protein CASSTLTGGGTGELFF.

As for this clone: The same CDR3 can be traced to other DNA sequences in this sample. The genes are TRBV27 and TRBJ1-5; D is possibly TRBD1 (6 bases). Per germline, CDR1 MNHEY and CDR2 SMNVEV (reference sequence). V was pared by 6 bases and J by 4 bases, with 13 bases between. The CDR3 is made up of 14 amino acids. DNA of the CDR3: TGTGCCAGCAGCCTAGGACAGCTTAATCAGCCCCAGCATTTT. Amino acid sequence: CASSLGQLNQPQHF.

The rearrangement joins TRBV6-5 to TRBJ2-4, with TRBD1 matching 10 bases. V lost 7 bases to trimming and J lost 3 bases; unmatched junction nucleotides: 6. CDR3 length equals 15 residues. Germline V CDR1 and CDR2: MNHEY, SVGAGI. CDR3 protein: CASMSGTGDKNIQYF. DNA for the CDR3: TGTGCCAGCATGTCTGGGACAGGGGACAAAAACATTCAGTACTTC.

V is TRBV2 and J is TRBJ2-5; 12 bases are shared with TRBD2. With 6 bases clipped from V and 2 bases from J, the junction kept 10 bases outside the gene matches. The CDR3 length is 17 residues. Germline CDR1 and CDR2: SNHLY and FYNNEI. The CDR3 here is CASRPLAGGGGQETQYF. CDR3 bases: TGTGCCAGCAGACCACTAGCGGGGGGCGGGGGACAAGAGACCCAGTACTTC.

This clone occurred once. The chain carries TRBV18 and TRBJ1-2, with no clear D. The CDR3 spans 12 residues. Germline V CDR1 and CDR2: KGHSH, LQKENI. The V end was cut by 6 bases, the J end by 8 bases, with 13 bases between. The CDR3 DNA reads TGTGCCAGCTCCCCGTTTCCCCAGGGCTACACCTTC. It yields the protein CASSPFPQGYTF.

Written as DNA, the CDR3 is TGTGCCAGCAGTTTAATAGTGGGCCCTGGGCAGCCCCAGCATTTT. Its protein product is CASSLIVGPGQPQHF. The chain carries TRBV28 and TRBJ1-5, with no clear D. The V gene lost 2 bases and the J gene lost 7 bases, with 15 bases spanning the gap. This CDR3 spans 15 amino acids. Germline loops: CDR1 MDHEN, CDR2 SYDVKM.

V gene TRBV20-1 combines with J gene TRBJ1-4; D ambiguous. V shed 6 bases and J shed 7 bases, with 9 bases lying between them. The V gene's germline CDR1 is DFQATT and CDR2 SNEGSKA (reference sequence). CDR3 length equals 11 residues. This chain's CDR3 is CSARGGEKLFF. Here the CDR3 DNA reads TGCAGTGCCCGGGGTGGTGAAAAACTGTTTTTT.

V usage is TRBV12-2 and J usage is TRBJ2-2; the D call in the table, TRBD2, was not verified against the DNA. TRBV12-2 corresponds to a pseudogene. The CDR3 loop spans 16 amino acids. CDR3 amino acids: CASRCSGWANTGELFF. The DNA for the CDR3 is TGTGCAAGTCGCTGTAGCGGGTGGGCGAACACCGGGGAGCTGTTTTTT.

This chain connects TRBV7-9 to TRBJ2-5; D call uncertain. The V end lost 1 base, the J end lost 7 bases, and 10 bases lay between the germline ends. Germline V gene data show CDR1 as SEHNR and CDR2 as FQNEAQ (reference sequence). The CDR3 has 13 amino acids. CDR3 amino acids: CASSLVQPRTQYF. The CDR3 coding sequence is TGTGCCAGCAGCTTAGTACAGCCCAGGACCCAGTACTTC.

The chain uses TRBV4-1 and TRBJ1-5, with 9 bases aligning to TRBD1. The V and J ends lost 4 bases and 4 bases, in that order; junction bases with no gene match: 8. Germline values: CDR1 MGHRA, CDR2 YSYEKL. This CDR3 has 16 residues. CDR3 residues: CASSRGQGPLNQPQHF. CDR3 in DNA: TGCGCCAGCAGCCGCGGACAGGGGCCCTTAAATCAGCCCCAGCATTTT.

This rearrangement joins TRBV6-5 to TRBJ1-3; D is ambiguous. The V end was cut by 6 bases, the J end by 7 bases, with 16 bases between. Germline loops: CDR1 MNHEY, CDR2 SVGAGI. This CDR3 is 14 amino acids long. CDR3 amino acids: CASRFSGTSNTIYF. The CDR3 DNA is TGTGCCAGCAGATTCTCGGGTACCAGCAACACCATATATTTT.

CDR3 coding DNA: TGTGCCAGCTCCGTAGACAGGGTCTACACTGAAGCTTTCTTT. Protein: CASSVDRVYTEAFF. The chain combines TRBV18 with TRBJ1-1; 7 nucleotides agree with TRBD1. The CDR3 runs to 14 residues. In germline, CDR1 is KGHSH, CDR2 LQKENI. V lost 6 bases to trimming and J lost 3 bases; unmatched junction nucleotides: 7.

The genes are TRBV6-4 and TRBJ2-1; 9 bases are a match to TRBD2. After removal of 3 bases from V and 8 bases from J, the junction contained 8 bases not matched to a gene. CDR3 size: 15 residues. CDR1 is MRHNA and CDR2 is SNTAGT in the germline V gene. CDR3 coding DNA: TGTGCCAGCAGTGAAGGCGGGGGGGCCTCCGATGAGCAGTTCTTC. It codes for CASSEGGGASDEQFF.

This clone is a singleton in its sample. This sequence joins TRBV14 and TRBJ2-3; 10 bases map to TRBD1. The V gene end was trimmed by 4 bases and the J gene end by 5 bases; junction bases not matched to a gene: 3. Germline-derived CDR1 and CDR2 are SGHDN and FVKESK. The CDR3 covers 14 residues. In DNA, the CDR3 is TGTGCCAGCAGCCGCGGACAGGGGGTAGATACGCAGTATTTT. Translating gives CASSRGQGVDTQYF.